The entry that follows covers one TCR beta chain sequence. Trimming removed 6 bases at V and 1 base at J, with 15 bases between. Per the germline V gene, CDR1 is SQVTM and CDR2 is ANQGSEA. CDR3 length: 14 amino acids. These data come from a study of T cells in Graves' hyperthyroidism and ophthalmopathy. Amplified TCR beta CDR3 regions came from RNA transcripts. During a first-round RT-PCR of the TCR CDR3, the HTBI primer set was used. TCRdb re-analysed the multiplex PCR reads in MiXCR, keeping a single row per CDR3 protein. The profile shows some 600,000 distinct CDR3 sequences, 40% to 55% of them singletons. Patients counted as stable if ophthalmopathy did not develop within 18 months. Exclusion of patients followed from uncontrolled infection, other autoimmune disease, pregnancy or lactation.

The chain uses TRBV29-1 and TRBJ1-1; tentative D call: TRBD1 (5 bases). The sequence was obtained from a woman in her late teens or twenties with Graves' hyperthyroidism. The sequencing input was peripheral blood or thyroid tissue (not recorded which). The CDR3 reads CSVGQGIRNTEAFF. The DNA for the CDR3 is TGCAGCGTAGGGCAGGGAATACGGAACACTGAAGCTTTCTTT.